The present TCR beta chain was sequenced within a study of early stage breast cancer tumors. Study overall: Of some 17 invasive breast tumors, fewer than 13 were hormone receptor-positive, HER2-negative.

Germline CDR1 reads MDHEN; CDR2 reads SYDVKM. The CDR3 runs to 16 residues. J gave up 2 bases and V 6 bases, and 8 bases lay outside the gene matches. Blood replicates held 0.5 ug DNA, tumor or normal breast approximately 1.5 ug, two each. Assay used: immunoSEQ multiplex PCR; TCRdb lists only in-frame clones, some missing. The data hold roughly 30,000 clones, with roughly 80% observed a single time. Sequenced input: blood. The receptor was isolated from a middle-aged person with breast cancer. The chain has TRBV28 and TRBJ2-3; TRBD2 matches at 10 bases. This CDR3 reads CASSHGLADSTDTQYF. CDR3 nucleotide sequence: TGTGCCAGCAGCCATGGACTAGCGGACTCCACAGATACGCAGTATTTT.